The clone carrying this TCR beta chain was detected only a few times. What it binds is unknown. A read error may be the cause here, since a much bigger clone is one base away. This CDR3 has 13 amino acids. V was trimmed by 4 bases and J by 13 bases, leaving 17 bases between them. Germline CDR1 ENHRY, CDR2 SYGVKD. A J-beta primer mix and a sample-barcoded 5' primer were used in a second PCR of about 6 to 12 cycles. Each single sample gave us at least 3 million CDR3-containing paired-end reads. TCRdb re-derived calls from the 5' RACE reads in MiXCR, one entry per CDR3 protein. The data hold around 870,000 distinct CDR3 sequences, with under 30% observed a single time. These data are taken from a study of blood T cells in healthy people across ages. Per individual sample, total RNA of at least 6 micrograms was extracted. Study outcomes and limitations: The diversity estimates, figures obtained from one million T cells, were considered underestimates.

This receptor was identified in an elderly woman in good health. The material sequenced was blood. The gene calls are TRBV10-3 and TRBJ2-1, with D perhaps being TRBD1 or TRBD2 (5 bases each). The CDR3 DNA is TGTGCCATCAGTGCCAATATGGGGGAGACCCAGTTCTTC. Translating gives CAISANMGETQFF.